This T cell receptor beta chain came from a study of blood T cell repertoires in COVID-19. Study information: Whether acute or convalescent, the COVID-19 samples came from the United States, Italy and Spain.

In the original analysis: From reference gene primer amplification, estimates of nucleated cell counts were derived. TCRdb keeps only in-frame clones here, not all; method: immunoSEQ multiplex PCR. The D gene and trimming were derived from the DNA, and the V and J assignments and clone size from that table. The sample comprises a few hundred thousand clones, roughly 87% of which are singletons, and 0.6% rests with the top ten. The trim removed 2 bases at V and 3 bases at J, leaving 5 bases unmatched. The length of the CDR3 is 14 residues. CDR1 and CDR2 from the germline V gene are GTSNPN and SVGIG (reference sequence). Enrollees, about 18 to 90 years old, lived in 24 US areas. Each recovered donor of Cohort 3 presented with two negative PCRs, clearance, or symptom resolution.

The sample taken for sequencing was PBMCs or T cells enriched from blood (not recorded which). This rearrangement joins TRBV30 to TRBJ2-3, with TRBD2 matching 7 bases. The sequence came from a young man who had recovered from COVID-19. This CDR3 reads CAWSSGIRTDTQYF. The CDR3 DNA reads TGTGCCTGGAGTAGCGGGATAAGAACAGATACGCAGTATTTT.